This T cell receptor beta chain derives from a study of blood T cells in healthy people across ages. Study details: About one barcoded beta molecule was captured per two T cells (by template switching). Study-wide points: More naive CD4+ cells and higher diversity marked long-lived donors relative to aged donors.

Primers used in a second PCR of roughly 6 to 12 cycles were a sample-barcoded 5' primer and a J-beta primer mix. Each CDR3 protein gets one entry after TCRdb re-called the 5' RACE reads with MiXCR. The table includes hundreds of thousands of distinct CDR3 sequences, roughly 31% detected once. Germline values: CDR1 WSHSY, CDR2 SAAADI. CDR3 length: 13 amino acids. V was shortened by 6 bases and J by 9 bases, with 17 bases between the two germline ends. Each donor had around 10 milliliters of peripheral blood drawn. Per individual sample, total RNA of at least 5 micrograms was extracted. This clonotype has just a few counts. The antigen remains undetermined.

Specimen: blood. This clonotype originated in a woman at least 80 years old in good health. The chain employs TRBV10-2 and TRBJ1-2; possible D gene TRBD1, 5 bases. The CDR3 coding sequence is TGCGCCAGCAGGGAGCAGGGCAAAACGAGCTACACCTTC. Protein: CASREQGKTSYTF.